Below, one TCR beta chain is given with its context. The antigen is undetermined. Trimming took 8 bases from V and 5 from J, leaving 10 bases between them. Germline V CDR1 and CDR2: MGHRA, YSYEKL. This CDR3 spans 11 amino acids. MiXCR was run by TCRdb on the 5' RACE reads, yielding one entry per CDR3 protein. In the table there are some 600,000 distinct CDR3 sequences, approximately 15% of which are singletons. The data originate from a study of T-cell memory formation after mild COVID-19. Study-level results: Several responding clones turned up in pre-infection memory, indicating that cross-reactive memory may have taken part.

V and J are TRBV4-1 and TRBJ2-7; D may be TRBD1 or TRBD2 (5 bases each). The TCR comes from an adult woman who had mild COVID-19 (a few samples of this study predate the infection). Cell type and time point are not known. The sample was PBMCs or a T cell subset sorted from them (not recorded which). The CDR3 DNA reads TGCGCCAGCGCAGGGAGTGACGAGCAGTACTTC. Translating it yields CASAGSDEQYF.